This record covers a single T cell receptor beta chain. Its specificity is not known. This CDR3 is also generated by other DNA sequences in the sample. From germline, CDR1 is MNHEY and CDR2 SVGAGI. The CDR3 consists of 13 residues. Trimming removed 3 bases at V and 2 bases at J, with 5 bases between. Sequencing was performed on unsorted PBMC DNA using ten immunoSEQ deep assay plates. Sequencing was performed with immunoSEQ multiplex PCR; in TCRdb, only in-frame clones are kept and a portion is missing. The table records approximately 470,000 clones, about 78% of them present only once. This sample is part of a study of shared clonotypes between healthy human individuals. General study points: Among donors, the sharing of clonotypes was expected to be influenced by sequencing depth.

Caucasian adults residing in Nashville, Tennessee made up all the donors. The sequenced sample was PBMCs. The source is a woman in her forties in good health. Some clones in this sample may be carry-over from other donors' samples. This rearrangement joins TRBV6-5 to TRBJ1-5; D gene unclear. CDR3 region: CASSYGGNQPQHF. Here the CDR3 DNA reads TGTGCCAGCAGTTATGGGGGCAATCAGCCCCAGCATTTT.